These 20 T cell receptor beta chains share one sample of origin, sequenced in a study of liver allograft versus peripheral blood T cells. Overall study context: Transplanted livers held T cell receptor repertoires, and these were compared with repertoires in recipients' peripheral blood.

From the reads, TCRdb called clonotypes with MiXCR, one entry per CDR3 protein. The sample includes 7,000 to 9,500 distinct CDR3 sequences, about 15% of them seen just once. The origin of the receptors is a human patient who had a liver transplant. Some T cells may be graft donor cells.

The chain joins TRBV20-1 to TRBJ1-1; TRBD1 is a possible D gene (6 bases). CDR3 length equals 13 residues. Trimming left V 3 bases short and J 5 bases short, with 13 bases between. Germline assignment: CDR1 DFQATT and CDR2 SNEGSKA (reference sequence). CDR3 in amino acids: CSAREGGWTEAFF. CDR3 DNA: TGCAGTGCTAGGGAGGGGGGTTGGACTGAAGCTTTCTTT.

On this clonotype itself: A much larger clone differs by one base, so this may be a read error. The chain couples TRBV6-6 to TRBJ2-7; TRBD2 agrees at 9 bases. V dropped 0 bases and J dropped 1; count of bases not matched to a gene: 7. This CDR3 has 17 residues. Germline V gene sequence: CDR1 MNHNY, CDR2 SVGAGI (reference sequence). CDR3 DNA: TGTGCCAGCAGTTACTCGGCGGGGGGGCGGCGGTCCTACGAGCAGTACTTC. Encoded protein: CASSYSAGGRRSYEQYF.

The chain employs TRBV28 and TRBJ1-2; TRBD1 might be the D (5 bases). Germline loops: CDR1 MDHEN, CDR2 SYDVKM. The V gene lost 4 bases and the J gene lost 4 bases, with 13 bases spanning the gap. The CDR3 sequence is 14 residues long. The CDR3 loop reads CASSSPGTPYGYTF. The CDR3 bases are TGTGCCAGCAGTTCACCCGGGACTCCCTATGGCTACACCTTC.

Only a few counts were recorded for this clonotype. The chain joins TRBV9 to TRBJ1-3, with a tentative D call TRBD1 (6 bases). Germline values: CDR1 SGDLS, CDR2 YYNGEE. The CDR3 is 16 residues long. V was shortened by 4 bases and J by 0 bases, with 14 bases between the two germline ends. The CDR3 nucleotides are TGTGCCAGCAGCCCACAGGGATCTGTCTCTGGAAACACCATATATTTT. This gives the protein CASSPQGSVSGNTIYF.

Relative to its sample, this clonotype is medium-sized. The chain's CDR3 is CASSYPLDRVGSNQPQHF. The CDR3, as DNA: TGTGCCAGCAGTTACCCCCTGGACAGGGTGGGTTCCAATCAGCCCCAGCATTTT. V is TRBV28 and J is TRBJ1-5, with 8 bases fitting TRBD1. The V gene end was trimmed by 4 bases and the J gene end by 3 bases; junction bases not matched to a gene: 14. CDR3 length: 18 residues. In germline, CDR1 is MDHEN, CDR2 SYDVKM. Using reference TRBV28 and TRBJ1-5 for the parts outside the CDR3, the full variable domain is DVKVTQSSRYLVKRTGEKVFLECVQDMDHENMFWYRQDPGLGLRLIYFSYDVKMKEKGDIPEGYSVSREKKERFSLILESASTNQTSMYLCASSYPLDRVGSNQPQHFGDGTRLSIL.

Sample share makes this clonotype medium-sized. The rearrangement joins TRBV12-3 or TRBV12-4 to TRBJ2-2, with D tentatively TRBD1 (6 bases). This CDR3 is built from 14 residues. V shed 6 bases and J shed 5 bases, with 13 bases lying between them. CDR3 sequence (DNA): TGTGCCAGCAGCCGATACAGGGCTACCGGGGAGCTGTTTTTT. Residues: CASSRYRATGELFF.

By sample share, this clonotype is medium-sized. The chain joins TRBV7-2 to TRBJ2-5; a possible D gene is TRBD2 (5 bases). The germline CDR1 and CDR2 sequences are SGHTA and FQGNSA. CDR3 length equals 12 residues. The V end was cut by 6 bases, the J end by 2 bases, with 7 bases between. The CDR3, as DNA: TGTGCCAGCAGGAGGGAACAAGAGACCCAGTACTTC. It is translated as CASRREQETQYF.

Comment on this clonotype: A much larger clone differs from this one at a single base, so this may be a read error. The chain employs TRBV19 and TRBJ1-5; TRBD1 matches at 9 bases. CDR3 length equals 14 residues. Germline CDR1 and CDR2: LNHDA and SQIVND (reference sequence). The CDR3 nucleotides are TGTGCCAGTAGGCCGACAGGGGGAAATCGGCCCCAGCATTTT. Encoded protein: CASRPTGGNRPQHF.

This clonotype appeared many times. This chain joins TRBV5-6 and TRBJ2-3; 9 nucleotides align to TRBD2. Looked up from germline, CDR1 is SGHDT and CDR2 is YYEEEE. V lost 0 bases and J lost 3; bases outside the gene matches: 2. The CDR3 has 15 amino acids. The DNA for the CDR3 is TGTGCCAGCAGCTTGGACGCGGGAGGGACAGATACGCAGTATTTT. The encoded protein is CASSLDAGGTDTQYF.

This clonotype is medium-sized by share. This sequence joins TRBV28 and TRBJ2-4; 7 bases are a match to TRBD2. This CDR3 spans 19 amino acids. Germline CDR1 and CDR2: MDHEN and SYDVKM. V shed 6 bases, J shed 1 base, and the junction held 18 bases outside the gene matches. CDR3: CASRPDRMGGAGAKNIQYF. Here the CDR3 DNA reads TGTGCCAGCAGACCCGACCGAATGGGAGGGGCGGGGGCCAAAAACATTCAGTACTTC.

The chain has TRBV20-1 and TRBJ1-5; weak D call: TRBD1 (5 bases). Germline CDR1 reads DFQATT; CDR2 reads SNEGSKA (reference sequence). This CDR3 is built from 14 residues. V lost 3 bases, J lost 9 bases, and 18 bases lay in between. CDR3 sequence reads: CSASRGAGNRPQHF. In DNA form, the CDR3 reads TGCAGTGCTAGTAGGGGAGCGGGCAACCGGCCCCAGCATTTT.

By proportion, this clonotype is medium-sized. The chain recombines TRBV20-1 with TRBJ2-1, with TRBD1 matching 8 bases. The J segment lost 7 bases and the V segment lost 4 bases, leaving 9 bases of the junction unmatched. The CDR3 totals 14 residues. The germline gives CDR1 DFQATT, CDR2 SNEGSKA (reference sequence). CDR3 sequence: CSAILGQVTNEQFF. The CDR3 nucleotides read TGCAGTGCTATATTGGGACAGGTTACAAATGAGCAGTTCTTC.

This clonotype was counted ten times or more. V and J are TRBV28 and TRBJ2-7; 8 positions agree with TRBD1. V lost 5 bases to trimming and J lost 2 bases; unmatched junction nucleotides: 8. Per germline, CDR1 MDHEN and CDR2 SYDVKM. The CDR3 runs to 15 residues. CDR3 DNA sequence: TGTGCCAGCAGTCATCAGGACAGGGCAACCTACGAGCAGTACTTC. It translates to CASSHQDRATYEQYF.

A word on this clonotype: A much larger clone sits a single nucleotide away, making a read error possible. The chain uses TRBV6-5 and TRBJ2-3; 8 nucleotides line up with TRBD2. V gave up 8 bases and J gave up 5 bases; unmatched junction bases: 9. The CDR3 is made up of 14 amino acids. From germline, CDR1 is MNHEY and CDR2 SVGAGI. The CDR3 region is CASVLAGHKDTQYF. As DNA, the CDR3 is TGTGCCAGCGTGTTAGCGGGGCACAAAGATACGCAGTATTTT.

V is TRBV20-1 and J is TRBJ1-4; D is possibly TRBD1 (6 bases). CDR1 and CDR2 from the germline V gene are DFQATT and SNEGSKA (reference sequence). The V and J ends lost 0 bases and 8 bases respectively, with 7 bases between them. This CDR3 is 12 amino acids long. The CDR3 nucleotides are TGCAGTGCTAGAGAAAGGGGGGAAAAACTGTTTTTT. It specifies CSARERGEKLFF.

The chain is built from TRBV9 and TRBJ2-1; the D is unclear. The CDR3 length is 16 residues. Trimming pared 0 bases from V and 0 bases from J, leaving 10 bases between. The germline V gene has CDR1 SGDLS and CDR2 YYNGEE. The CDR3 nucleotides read TGTGCCAGCAGCGTAGGTCAGCCCGTCTCCTACAATGAGCAGTTCTTC. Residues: CASSVGQPVSYNEQFF.

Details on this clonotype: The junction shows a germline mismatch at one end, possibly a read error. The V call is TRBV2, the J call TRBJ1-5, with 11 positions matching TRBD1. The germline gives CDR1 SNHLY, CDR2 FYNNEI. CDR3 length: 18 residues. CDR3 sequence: CASSEGTGGMVDNQPQHF. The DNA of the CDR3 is TGTGCCAGCAGCGAAGGGACAGGGGGGATGGTTGACAATCAGCCCCAGCATTTT.

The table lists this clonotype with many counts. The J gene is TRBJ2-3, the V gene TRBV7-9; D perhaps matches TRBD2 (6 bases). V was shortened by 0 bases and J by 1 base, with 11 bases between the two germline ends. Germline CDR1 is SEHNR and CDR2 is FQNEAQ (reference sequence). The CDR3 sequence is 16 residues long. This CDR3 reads CASSLAGGVGTDTQYF. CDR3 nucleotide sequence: TGTGCCAGCAGCTTAGCGGGCGGGGTCGGCACAGATACGCAGTATTTT.

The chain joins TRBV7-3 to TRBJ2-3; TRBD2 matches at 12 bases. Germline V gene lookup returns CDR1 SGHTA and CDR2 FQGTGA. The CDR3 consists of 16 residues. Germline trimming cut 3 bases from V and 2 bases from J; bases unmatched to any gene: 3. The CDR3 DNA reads TGTGCCAGCAGCTTGCGGACTAGCGGGGTCACAGATACGCAGTATTTT. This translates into CASSLRTSGVTDTQYF.

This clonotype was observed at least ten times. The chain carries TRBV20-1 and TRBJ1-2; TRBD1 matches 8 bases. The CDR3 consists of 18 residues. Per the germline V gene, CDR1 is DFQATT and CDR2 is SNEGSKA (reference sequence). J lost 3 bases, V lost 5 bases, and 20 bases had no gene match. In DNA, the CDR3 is TGCAGTGCTCGCGCCCCCGTGACAGGGGCCAGGGTATACTATGGCTACACCTTC. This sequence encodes CSARAPVTGARVYYGYTF.